This T cell receptor (beta chain) was observed in a study of blood T cell repertoires in COVID-19. Study-wide context: Acute and convalescent COVID-19 specimens originated in the United States, Italy and Spain. From T cells, B-cell-depleted T cells, or PBMCs came the material, which was cDNA or gDNA.

Methods used by the authors: Reference gene primer amplification gave nucleated cell count estimates. TCRdb keeps only in-frame clones here, not all; method: immunoSEQ multiplex PCR. V and J calls and clone size are copied from that table; D and trimming were computed from the DNA. The sample consists of about 260,000 clones, roughly 84% of them appearing once. V was clipped by 4 bases and J by 4 bases; unmatched bases: 7. Germline loops: CDR1 MNHEY, CDR2 SVGAGI. This CDR3 is built from 15 residues. This clone was counted once. This chain links TRBV6-5 with TRBJ1-1; TRBD1 agrees at 9 bases. The specimen sequenced was peripheral blood. This TCR was sampled from a woman in her 40s who had recovered from COVID-19. The chain's CDR3 is CASSFPGQGSTEAFF. CDR3 DNA sequence: TGTGCCAGCAGTTTCCCGGGACAGGGAAGCACTGAAGCTTTCTTT.